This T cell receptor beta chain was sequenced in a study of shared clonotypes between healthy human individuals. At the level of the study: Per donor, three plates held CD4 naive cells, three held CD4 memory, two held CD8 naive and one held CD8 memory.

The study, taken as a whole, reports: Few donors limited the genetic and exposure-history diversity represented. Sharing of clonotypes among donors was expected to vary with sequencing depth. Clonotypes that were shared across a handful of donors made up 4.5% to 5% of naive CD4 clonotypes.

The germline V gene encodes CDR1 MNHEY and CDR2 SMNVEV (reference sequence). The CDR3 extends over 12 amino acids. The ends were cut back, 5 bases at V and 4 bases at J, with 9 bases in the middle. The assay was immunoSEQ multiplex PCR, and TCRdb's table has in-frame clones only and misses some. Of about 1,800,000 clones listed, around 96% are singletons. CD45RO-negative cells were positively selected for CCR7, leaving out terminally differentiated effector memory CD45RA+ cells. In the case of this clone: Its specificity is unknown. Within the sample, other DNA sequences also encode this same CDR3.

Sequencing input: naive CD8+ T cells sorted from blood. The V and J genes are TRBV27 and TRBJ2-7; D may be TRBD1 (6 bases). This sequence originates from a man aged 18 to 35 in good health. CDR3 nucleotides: TGTGCCAGCAGTGTTACAGGGTACGAGCAGTACTTC. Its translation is CASSVTGYEQYF.